Each of the 11 T cell receptor beta chains below was sequenced from the same sample in a study of CD4 T cells in relation to SARS-CoV-2 and coronaviruses. Antigen specificity for these receptors is unknown. Assay: immunoSEQ multiplex PCR; the TCRdb copy retains only in-frame clones and omits some. The profile shows about 36,000 clones, about four fifths of them singletons. The source material was naive CD4+ T cells from PBMCs, cultured in vitro. The subset is: naive CD4+ T cells isolated by negative enrichment. The receptors were sampled from an adult with COVID-19.

The V call is TRBV9, the J call TRBJ2-1, with D unclear. This CDR3 spans 12 amino acids. V was clipped by 7 bases and J by 5 bases, with 10 bases between them. Germline V gene data show CDR1 as SGDLS and CDR2 as YYNGEE. CDR3 sequence (DNA): TGTGCCAGCTCCTGGGTTGACAATGAGCAGTTCTTC. Translated: CASSWVDNEQFF. The full variable domain, in which reference TRBV9 and TRBJ2-1 provide the parts outside the CDR3, is DSGVTQTPKHLITATGQRVTLRCSPRSGDLSVYWYQQSLDQGLQFLIQYYNGEERAKGNILERFSAQQFPDLHSELNLSSLELGDSALYFCASSWVDNEQFFGPGTRLTVL.

The rearrangement joins TRBV5-4 to TRBJ2-7, with D possibly being TRBD1 (5 bases). Trimming left V 4 bases short and J 0 bases short, with 11 bases between. This CDR3 is 14 amino acids long. Looked up from germline, CDR1 is SGHNT and CDR2 is YYREEE (reference sequence). The CDR3 coding sequence is TGTGCCAGCAGCCCTGACAGATACTCCTACGAGCAGTACTTC. Protein sequence: CASSPDRYSYEQYF.

The chain joins TRBV15 to TRBJ1-2; D perhaps matches TRBD1 (5 bases). V lost 3 bases to trimming and J lost 4 bases, with 18 bases between them. CDR3 size: 16 residues. Germline V lookup: CDR1 LNHNV, CDR2 YYDKDF (reference sequence). CDR3 DNA: TGTGCCACCAGCAGGGATAACCCGGGACTGGGCTATGGCTACACCTTC. It encodes CATSRDNPGLGYGYTF.

This chain connects TRBV5-8 to TRBJ2-7, with TRBD1 matching over 12 bases. The trim removed 6 bases at V and 6 bases at J, leaving 10 bases unmatched. This CDR3 contains 15 residues. CDR1 is SGHTS and CDR2 is YDEGEE in the germline V gene. The CDR3 is CASNPIGGQGAEQYF. CDR3 nucleotide sequence: TGTGCCAGCAATCCTATTGGGGGACAGGGGGCCGAGCAGTACTTC. The entire variable domain, with the rest obtained from reference TRBV5-8 and TRBJ2-7, is as follows: EAGVTQSPTHLIKTRGQQATLRCSPISGHTSVYWYQQALGLGLQFLLWYDEGEERNRGNFPPRFSGRQFPNYSSELNVNALELEDSALYLCASNPIGGQGAEQYFGPGTRLTVT.

V usage is TRBV25-1 and J usage is TRBJ2-7, with TRBD2 matching over 10 bases. After removal of 4 bases from V and 2 bases from J, the junction contained 5 bases not matched to a gene. Germline V gene sequence: CDR1 MGHDK, CDR2 SYGVNS. CDR3 length: 15 amino acids. The chain's CDR3 is CASSATSGETYEQYF. The CDR3 DNA sequence: TGTGCCAGCAGTGCTACTAGCGGGGAAACCTACGAGCAGTACTTC.

The chain recombines TRBV25-1 with TRBJ1-1; TRBD1 matches 7 bases. Germline loops: CDR1 MGHDK, CDR2 SYGVNS. V lost 2 bases to trimming and J lost 6 bases; unmatched junction nucleotides: 6. The CDR3 spans 14 residues. CDR3 nucleotides: TGTGCCAGCAGTGAACCGACAGGGCGAGCTGAAGCTTTCTTT. Protein product: CASSEPTGRAEAFF. The full variable domain, with the rest looked up from reference TRBV25-1 and TRBJ1-1, is EADIYQTPRYLVIGTGKKITLECSQTMGHDKMYWYQQDPGMELHLIHYSYGVNSTEKGDLSSESTVSRIRTEHFPLTLESARPSHTSQYLCASSEPTGRAEAFFGQGTRLTVV.

The genes are TRBV28 and TRBJ2-7, with a tentative D call TRBD1 (6 bases). Per germline, CDR1 MDHEN and CDR2 SYDVKM. V was cut by 6 bases and J by 1 base, with 13 bases left in between. The CDR3 extends over 14 amino acids. Written as DNA, the CDR3 is TGTGCCAGCAGCCTGGACAGACCTTCCTACGAGCAGTACTTC. Translation gives CASSLDRPSYEQYF.

The V gene is TRBV7-9, the J gene TRBJ2-5; D remains ambiguous. Germline V gene sequence: CDR1 SEHNR, CDR2 FQNEAQ (reference sequence). The CDR3 loop spans 14 amino acids. V was trimmed by 3 bases and J by 2 bases, leaving 10 bases between them. This CDR3 reads CASSLSVQQETQYF. CDR3 DNA sequence: TGTGCCAGCAGCTTGTCAGTCCAACAAGAGACCCAGTACTTC.

The V call is TRBV19, the J call TRBJ2-1; D may match TRBD1 or TRBD2 (6 bases each). Germline V CDR1 and CDR2: LNHDA, SQIVND (reference sequence). V gave up 5 bases and J gave up 9 bases, with 14 bases separating them. The length of the CDR3 is 13 residues. CDR3 sequence: CASSLLGGTEQFF. The CDR3 DNA follows: TGTGCCAGTAGTCTATTAGGGGGGACTGAGCAGTTCTTC.

CDR3 coding DNA: TGTGCCAGCAGCTTTTCAGCGGGAGTAGTGATATCTAACCTAGGTACGCAGTATTTT. This encodes CASSFSAGVVISNLGTQYF. The chain is built from TRBV11-2 and TRBJ2-3, with 8 bases aligning to TRBD2. Per germline, CDR1 SGHAT and CDR2 FQNNGV. Losses at the gene ends were 3 bases for V and 8 bases for J; bases not matched to a gene: 22. The CDR3 has 19 residues.

The chain combines TRBV7-3 with TRBJ2-2, with D possibly being TRBD2 (5 bases). V lost 0 bases to trimming and J lost 2 bases, with 7 bases between them. The CDR3 totals 15 residues. Germline CDR1 is SGHTA and CDR2 is FQGTGA. CDR3 loop: CASSLTSANTGELFF. CDR3 nucleotides: TGTGCCAGCAGCTTAACTAGCGCCAACACCGGGGAGCTGTTTTTT.